This T cell receptor beta chain was identified during a study of blood T cell repertoires in COVID-19. About the study: The United States, Italy and Spain supplied acute and convalescent COVID-19 samples. T cells, B-cell-depleted T cells, or PBMCs provided the cDNA or gDNA that served as material.

Per germline, CDR1 MRHNA and CDR2 SNTAGT. The CDR3 is 22 amino acids. Germline trimming cut 1 base from V and 0 bases from J; bases unmatched to any gene: 15. In the original processing: Amplified reference gene primers provided the basis for estimating nucleated cell counts. Generated by immunoSEQ multiplex PCR, the TCRdb table keeps only in-frame clones and is missing some. The DNA gave D and trimming, while V, J and clone size come from that table. The table records roughly 130,000 clones, just under 80% of them present only once. Source material: peripheral blood. This clonotype originated in a man in his fifties or sixties with active or convalescent COVID-19. The chain combines TRBV6-4 with TRBJ2-7, with 16 bases that match TRBD2. CDR3 region: CASSDLTANPGLAGGPSYEQYF. In DNA form, the CDR3 reads TGTGCCAGCAGTGACTTGACGGCTAATCCGGGACTAGCGGGAGGGCCCTCCTACGAGCAGTACTTC.